This T cell receptor beta chain was documented in a study of T cell responses to AZD1222 COVID-19 vaccine (dated by TCRdb to 2020 to 2022). About the study as a whole: TCR sequencing covered roughly 230 trial participants: nearly 210 given two doses of AZD1222 and about 26 given two doses of MenACWY control vaccine. Enrollment into the trials was organized by age into subgroups of 18-55, 56-69 and 70-plus years, and those subgroups contained roughly 140, 27 and 60 TCR-sequenced participants, respectively. The full study reports these points: Reportedly, close to half of the unique spike-specific TCRs recognized epitopes lying outside the regions that are mutated in the B.1.351 and B.1.1.7 variants. In the small 56-69-year group, the increase in depth fell short of significance, most likely because of low power. Only 5 to 7 AZD1222 recipients were SARS-CoV-2 seropositive at baseline, limiting conclusions about previously exposed vaccinees. CD4 TCRs associated with the vaccine covered the entire spike protein, and the dominant responses were in regions 160-218 and 743-854. No day 14 peak-response samples were available, so repertoires were characterized only after the peak T cell response. Participants were mostly white British, with more females than males. The authors suggested clonal diversity may have been underestimated. After two AZD1222 doses, both the breadth and the depth of spike-specific TCRs were significantly higher than at day 0 and than in MenACWY recipients.

From the cysteine through the phenylalanine, the CDR3 covers 14 amino acids. Only CDR3 DNA remains: 42 bases, in frame from the first base. Trimming takes 6 bases from V and 5 bases from J, and the germline ends sit 14 bases apart. Sequences SNHLY (CDR1) and FYNNEI (CDR2) are obtained from the germline V gene. The CDR3 regions of human TCRbeta chains were analyzed by immunosequencing. Regarding the original processing steps: TCRs in the repertoires were compared against a reference library of SARS-CoV-2-specific TCRs that had been generated with the MIRA antigen-specificity platform. Breadth was defined as the fraction of unique TCRs that were SARS-CoV-2-associated. Depth was defined as the fraction of total T cells that were SARS-CoV-2-associated. Using the MIRA data, every spike-specific TCR was mapped to the spike region that the TCR reacted to and assigned to either a CD4 or a CD8 class. Log10-transformed breadth and depth values were compared by one-way ANOVA with Sidak's multiple comparisons tests. Sourced from immuneACCESS, this table was stored by TCRdb with only in-frame sequences that have V and J called. A share of the clones is absent; for the studies checked, an unresolved V gene accounts for under half, and the remainder has no known explanation. D and trimming come from the DNA, and the V and J calls and clone size come from that table. The sample yields roughly 160,000 clones; 92% were counted once. Jointly, the top ten make up less than 4.5% of the sample.

The time point label corresponds to: baseline before first vaccination. Read against the paper, the sample's treatment or condition label means: meningococcal conjugate vaccine given as trial control. Samples from vaccinated people were obtained from the UK trials COV001 and COV002, which included a single-blind randomized controlled phase 2/3 trial of AZD1222 (ChAdOx1 nCoV-19) in healthy adults. For TCRbeta chain sequencing, PBMC samples from trial participants were taken at day 0 and at day 28 after the second dose. In regard to this clone: This receptor's antigen is unknown. Within one base of it there is no much larger clone, and no base qualities were kept.

The TCR originated in an adult in good health. The material was peripheral blood, obtained on day 0 of MenACWY control vaccination. The chain links TRBV2 with TRBJ2-1; confidence is insufficient to name the D gene. The DNA is TGTGCCAGCAGAATGTGGGGTTCGAACAATGAGCAGTTCTTC. This gives the protein CASRMWGSNNEQFF.